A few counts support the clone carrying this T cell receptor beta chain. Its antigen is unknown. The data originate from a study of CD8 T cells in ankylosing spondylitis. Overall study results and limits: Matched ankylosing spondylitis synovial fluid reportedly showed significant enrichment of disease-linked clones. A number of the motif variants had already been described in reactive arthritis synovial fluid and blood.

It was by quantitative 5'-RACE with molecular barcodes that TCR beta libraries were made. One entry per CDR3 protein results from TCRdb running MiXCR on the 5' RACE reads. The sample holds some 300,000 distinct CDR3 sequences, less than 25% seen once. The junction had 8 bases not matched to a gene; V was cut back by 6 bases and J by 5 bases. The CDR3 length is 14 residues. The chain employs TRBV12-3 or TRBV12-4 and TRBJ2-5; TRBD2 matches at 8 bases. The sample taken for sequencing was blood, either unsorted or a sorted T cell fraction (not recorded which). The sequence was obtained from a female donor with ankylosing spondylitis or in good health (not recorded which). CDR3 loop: CASSQTSDKETQYF. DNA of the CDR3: TGTGCCAGCAGCCAGACTAGCGATAAGGAGACCCAGTACTTC.